This T cell receptor (beta chain) was identified during a study of T cell responses to AZD1222 COVID-19 vaccine. Profiled with immunoSEQ multiplex PCR; TCRdb holds only in-frame clones, not every one. The sample includes about 76,000 clones, roughly 90% of them seen just once. From germline, CDR1 is GTSNPN and CDR2 SVGIG (reference sequence). The CDR3 is 14 amino acids. V was pared by 4 bases and J by 4 bases, with 14 bases between. Regarding the study as a whole: There were repertoire samples only from the period after the peak T cell response. It should be noted that donors were predominantly white British and more often female, and clonal diversity was possibly underestimated.

Details on this clone: The antigen remains undetermined.

The sequence was collected from an adult in good health. V usage is TRBV30 and J usage is TRBJ2-1; TRBD2 might be the D (5 bases). The starting material was peripheral blood, obtained on day 0 of AZD1222 vaccination. CDR3 coding DNA: TGTGCCTGGAATTCAAGGGCGGGTTACAATGAGCAGTTCTTC. Its protein is CAWNSRAGYNEQFF.